This TCR beta chain was sequenced in a study of CD8+CD57+ T cells in acquired aplastic anemia. Study-level information: The sorted CD4+ and CD8+ cells yielded an average around 3 ug of DNA. Findings and limits, study-wide: Overlapping CD8+ CDR3 repertoires of patients and controls contained around 30 shared sequences.

Turning to this clonotype: Its antigen is not identified.

V was pared by 7 bases and J by 5 bases, with 18 bases between. The germline V gene has CDR1 SNHLY and CDR2 FYNNEI. The CDR3 runs 15 residues. Genomic DNA served as template for TCR beta VDJ and CDR3 profiling. TCRdb passed the reads through MiXCR, listing each CDR3 protein once. The sample holds roughly 200,000 distinct CDR3 sequences; about 59% are singletons and the top ten take 25% to 30%. The sequence was obtained from a human donor in good health. The sequenced material came from sorted CD4+, CD8+, or CD8+CD57+ T cells (not recorded which) from PBMCs. The V gene is TRBV2, the J gene TRBJ2-1; D gene unclear. CDR3: CASISGRKKDNEQFF. Written as DNA, the CDR3 is TGTGCCAGCATCAGTGGTAGAAAAAAGGACAATGAGCAGTTCTTC. The entire variable domain, with the rest obtained from reference TRBV2 and TRBJ2-1, is as follows: EPEVTQTPSHQVTQMGQEVILRCVPISNHLYFYWYRQILGQKVEFLVSFYNNEISEKSEIFDDQFSVERPDGSNFTLKIRSTKLEDSAMYFCASISGRKKDNEQFFGPGTRLTVL.